This T cell receptor beta chain appears in the sequencing data of a study of cytomegalovirus exposure and HLA in healthy donors. The primer mix had 60 Vbeta and 13 Jbeta primers. TCRdb's copy holds only in-frame clones and misses some; the assay was immunoSEQ multiplex PCR. Found here are roughly 60,000 clones, roughly 77% of them singletons; the top ten hold approximately 3.5%. Germline V gene sequence: CDR1 SEHNR, CDR2 FQNEAQ (reference sequence). This CDR3 has 11 residues. This clone was seen more than once but under ten times. One end of the junction fails to match germline, which may point to a read error.

This rearrangement joins TRBV7-9 to TRBJ2-3; no definite D call. This receptor was obtained from a woman in her thirties or forties in good health and CMV-seropositive. Sequencing was carried out using PBMCs. This CDR3 is CSSSLSLPQYF. The CDR3 DNA follows: TGTTCCAGCAGCTTGAGCTTACCGCAGTATTTT.